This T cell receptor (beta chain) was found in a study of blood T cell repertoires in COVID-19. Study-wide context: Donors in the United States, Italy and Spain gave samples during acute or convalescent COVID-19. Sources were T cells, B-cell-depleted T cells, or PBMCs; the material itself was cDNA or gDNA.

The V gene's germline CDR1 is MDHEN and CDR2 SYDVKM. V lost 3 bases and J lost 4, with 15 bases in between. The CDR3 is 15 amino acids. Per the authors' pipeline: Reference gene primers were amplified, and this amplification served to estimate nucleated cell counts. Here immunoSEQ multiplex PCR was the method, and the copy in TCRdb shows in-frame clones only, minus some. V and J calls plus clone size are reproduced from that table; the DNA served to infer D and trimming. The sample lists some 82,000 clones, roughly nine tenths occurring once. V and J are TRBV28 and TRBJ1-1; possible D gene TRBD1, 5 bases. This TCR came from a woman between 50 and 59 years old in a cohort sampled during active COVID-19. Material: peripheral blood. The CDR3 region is CASSFSGGLGTEAFF. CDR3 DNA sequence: TGTGCCAGCAGTTTTTCCGGGGGGTTGGGCACTGAAGCTTTCTTT.